These 9 T cell receptor beta chains came from one sample sequenced in a study of blood T cell repertoires in COVID-19. Data came from immunoSEQ multiplex PCR; TCRdb stores just in-frame clones and leaves some out. Among some 350,000 clones listed, roughly nine tenths were seen once. The sequenced sample consisted of PBMCs or T cells enriched from blood (not recorded which). These TCRs come from a woman in her thirties who had recovered from COVID-19.

This clone was seen a handful of times. The chain couples TRBV7-8 to TRBJ1-5, with D possibly being TRBD1 (5 bases). Germline V gene sequence: CDR1 SGHVS, CDR2 FQNEAQ. This CDR3 region has 18 residues. V lost 1 base, J lost 3 bases, and 19 bases lay in between. The CDR3 DNA follows: TGTGCCAGCAGCTTAGGACGTGGGCAGGGCGCGCCCAATCAGCCCCAGCATTTT. Encoded protein: CASSLGRGQGAPNQPQHF.

The genes are TRBV6-5 and TRBJ2-7, with D perhaps TRBD1 (6 bases). CDR1 and CDR2 (germline): MNHEY, SVGAGI. The germline V and J ends were trimmed by 5 bases and 3 bases, with 14 bases remaining between them. The CDR3 is 14 amino acids. Here the CDR3 DNA reads TGTGCCAGCAGTCGCCAGGGGACGGACTACGAGCAGTACTTC. Translation: CASSRQGTDYEQYF.

The chain combines TRBV19 with TRBJ1-6, with 11 bases that match TRBD1. CDR3 length: 13 residues. V lost 6 bases to trimming and J lost 8 bases; unmatched junction nucleotides: 0. CDR1 LNHDA and CDR2 SQIVND come from the germline V gene (reference sequence). The CDR3 nucleotides read TGTGCCAGTAGGGGACAGGGGGATTCACCCCTCCACTTT. It specifies CASRGQGDSPLHF.

The V and J genes are TRBV9 and TRBJ2-3; a weak D match, TRBD2 (6 bases). The CDR3 spans 15 residues. V was trimmed by 0 bases and J by 2 bases, leaving 10 bases between them. From germline, CDR1 is SGDLS and CDR2 YYNGEE. The CDR3 DNA reads TGTGCCAGCAGCGTAGATGGGGGGTTCACAGATACGCAGTATTTT. Translated: CASSVDGGFTDTQYF.

The V call is TRBV7-2, the J call TRBJ1-2, with TRBD1 identical over 9 bases. V was clipped by 5 bases and J by 8 bases; unmatched bases: 6. Germline-derived CDR1 and CDR2 are SGHTA and FQGNSA. The CDR3 contains 13 residues. CDR3 nucleotides: TGTGCCAGCAGCCAGGGACAGGGTCGAGGCTACACCTTC. Translation gives CASSQGQGRGYTF.

The chain links TRBV6-5 to TRBJ1-1; 8 positions match TRBD1. Germline V gene sequence: CDR1 MNHEY, CDR2 SVGAGI. The CDR3 totals 14 residues. After removal of 0 bases from V and 6 bases from J, the junction contained 3 bases not matched to a gene. The CDR3: CASSYSEQGAEAFF. For the CDR3, the DNA is TGTGCCAGCAGTTACTCTGAACAGGGGGCTGAAGCTTTCTTT.

The CDR3, as DNA: TGTGCCAGCAGCCAAGACGAAGGCCTAGCAGACACCGGGGAGCTGTTTTTT. Its translation is CASSQDEGLADTGELFF. V usage is TRBV4-2 and J usage is TRBJ2-2; D is perhaps TRBD2 (5 bases). CDR3 length equals 17 residues. The V gene lost 0 bases and the J gene lost 3 bases, with 14 bases spanning the gap. Looked up from germline, CDR1 is LGHNA and CDR2 is YNFKEQ.

The chain combines TRBV28 with TRBJ2-3; D gene unclear. V was pared by 6 bases and J by 6 bases, with 10 bases between. This CDR3 has 12 amino acids. The germline V gene encodes CDR1 MDHEN and CDR2 SYDVKM. In nucleotides, the CDR3 is TGTGCCAGCAGCCCCCTACGTGATACGCAGTATTTT. Translating it yields CASSPLRDTQYF.

The CDR3 DNA is TGCAGCGTTGAACTGGGACAGGACTACGAGCAGTACTTC. It specifies CSVELGQDYEQYF. The J gene is TRBJ2-7, the V gene TRBV29-1, with 8 bases matching TRBD1. The CDR3 covers 13 residues. V lost 2 bases and J lost 3; bases outside the gene matches: 3. Germline V gene data show CDR1 as SQVTM and CDR2 as ANQGSEA.